The 5 T cell receptor beta chains below all came from one sample that was sequenced in a study of blood T cell repertoires in COVID-19. The assay was immunoSEQ multiplex PCR, and TCRdb's table has in-frame clones only and misses some. The repertoire holds fewer than 40,000 clones, with 65% to 85% as singletons. Sequencing used peripheral blood. Receptors originate from a man in his sixties or seventies with COVID-19, enrolled during active disease.

The chain is built from TRBV27 and TRBJ2-7; 8 bases agree with TRBD2. V lost 2 bases and J lost 3; bases outside the gene matches: 6. Germline V gives CDR1 MNHEY, CDR2 SMNVEV (reference sequence). There are 15 residues in the CDR3. The CDR3, as DNA: TGTGCCAGCAGTTTACTCCGGGGGGGTGACTACGAGCAGTACTTC. As protein: CASSLLRGGDYEQYF.

This clone was counted a few times. This chain uses TRBV10-3 with TRBJ2-7, with a weak D call TRBD1 (6 bases). Germline CDR1 and CDR2: ENHRY and SYGVKD. The CDR3 has 12 residues. The germline V and J ends were trimmed by 4 bases and 4 bases, with 8 bases remaining between them. The CDR3 DNA follows: TGTGCCATCAGTGCCGACAGGTACGAGCAGTACTTC. Translation gives CAISADRYEQYF.

The rearrangement links TRBV7-3 to TRBJ2-4; 10 nucleotides line up with TRBD2. This CDR3 comprises 20 residues. CDR1 and CDR2 (germline): SGHTA, FQGTGA. The trim removed 5 bases at V and 0 bases at J, leaving 16 bases unmatched. The CDR3 is CASSAEGLAGAQLAKNIQYF. The CDR3 DNA follows: TGTGCCAGCAGCGCCGAAGGGCTAGCGGGAGCCCAACTAGCCAAAAACATTCAGTACTTC.

This clone was counted a single time. The V and J genes are TRBV27 and TRBJ2-1, with 10 nucleotides matching TRBD2. The CDR3 extends over 16 amino acids. After removal of 2 bases from V and 6 bases from J, the junction contained 7 bases not matched to a gene. Germline values: CDR1 MNHEY, CDR2 SMNVEV (reference sequence). In nucleotides, the CDR3 is TGTGCCAGCAGTTTACCCAGCGGGAGGGCCGGCAATGAGCAGTTCTTC. It translates to CASSLPSGRAGNEQFF.

V and J are TRBV5-1 and TRBJ2-7, with TRBD2 identical over 7 bases. The CDR3 loop spans 15 amino acids. V was pared by 4 bases and J by 3 bases, with 10 bases of the junction left unmatched. CDR1 and CDR2 from the germline V gene are SGHRS and YFSETQ. CDR3 amino acids: CASSTRPTSDYEQYF. Here the CDR3 DNA reads TGCGCCAGCAGCACACGCCCAACTAGCGACTACGAGCAGTACTTC.